The next 5 T cell receptor beta chains were all read from a single sample in a study of OX40 agonist ivuxolimab in advanced cancers. Sequenced by immunoSEQ multiplex PCR; TCRdb stores in-frame clones only, minus some. The sample includes some 86,000 clones, 90% to 95% of them seen just once. Sequenced material: CD4+ or CD8+ T cells sorted from blood, taken in a trial of the OX40 agonist ivuxolimab. The source is an adult with an advanced solid tumor such as melanoma, head and neck, liver or kidney cancer.

This chain connects TRBV11-3 to TRBJ1-1; D uncertain. Germline V lookup: CDR1 SGHNT, CDR2 YENEEA. The CDR3 contains 13 residues. V lost 5 bases and J 1 base, leaving 8 bases between the germline ends. DNA of the CDR3: TGTGCCAGCAGCCTTACTCCGAACACTGAAGCTTTCTTT. This translates into CASSLTPNTEAFF.

The V and J genes are TRBV7-9 and TRBJ2-5; D is unclear. The J call is in doubt because the DNA end fits TRBJ2-7 better. Germline CDR1 and CDR2: SEHNR and FQNEAQ (reference sequence). The CDR3 covers 14 residues. CDR3 in DNA: TGTGCCAGCAGCTTAGCCCACAGCTTCTACGAGCAGTACTTC. Protein product: CASSLAHSFYEQYF.

This clone was recorded once. V and J are TRBV12-1 and TRBJ1-4; the table assigns TRBD1, which was not confirmed against the DNA. TRBV12-1 is recorded as a pseudogene. The length of the CDR3 is 15 residues. The CDR3, as DNA: TGTGCCAGCAGCTTCACCGGGACAGAAAGGGAAAAACTGTTTTTT. Encoded protein: CASSFTGTEREKLFF.

The genes are TRBV4-1 and TRBJ2-2; 7 bases match TRBD1. J lost 0 bases, V lost 0 bases, and 10 bases had no gene match. Germline V CDR1 and CDR2: MGHRA, YSYEKL. The CDR3 runs 19 residues. CDR3 sequence: CASSQESRGQLANTGELFF. For the CDR3, the DNA is TGCGCCAGCAGCCAAGAAAGTCGGGGACAGCTAGCGAACACCGGGGAGCTGTTTTTT.

This clone was detected only once. V gene TRBV6-5 combines with J gene TRBJ2-7, with 8 bases lining up with TRBD2. Trimming removed 4 bases from V and 4 bases from J; junction bases left unmatched: 6. Germline V lookup: CDR1 MNHEY, CDR2 SVGAGI. This CDR3 is 14 amino acids long. As DNA, the CDR3 is TGTGCCAGCAGTTTCGGGGGGGGTTTGTACGAGCAGTACTTC. Translation: CASSFGGGLYEQYF.